This TCR beta chain was sequenced in a study of CD8+ T cells in alopecia areata. Study at large: Scalp area affected, as a percentage, set the severity score of treated patients.

This CDR3 spans 13 amino acids. Trimming left V 4 bases short and J 0 bases short, with 9 bases between. Per the germline V gene, CDR1 is SQVTM and CDR2 is ANQGSEA. Treatment reported: oral pan-JAK inhibitor, 5-10 mg twice daily. After isolation, RNA underwent reverse transcription to generate cDNA as the sequencing template. Sequencing used immunoSEQ multiplex PCR; TCRdb keeps in-frame clones, though not all of them. In the table there are under 300,000 clones, around three fifths of which are singletons. The material was CD4+ T cells sorted from blood, obtained around week 54, from a patient treated with tofacitinib. The rearrangement joins TRBV29-1 to TRBJ1-1; no reliable D call. This TCR was recovered from a human donor with alopecia areata. The CDR3 DNA reads as TGCAGCGTTGGTAAAGTTATGAACACTGAAGCTTTCTTT. Its protein is CSVGKVMNTEAFF. Full variable domain (outside the CDR3, taken from reference TRBV29-1 and TRBJ1-1): SAVISQKPSRDICQRGTSLTIQCQVDSQVTMMFWYRQQPGQSLTLIATANQGSEATYESGFVIDKFPISRPNLTFSTLTVSNMSPEDSSIYLCSVGKVMNTEAFFGQGTRLTVV.